These T cell receptor beta chains were read from a single sample in a study of blood T cell repertoires in COVID-19. Here immunoSEQ multiplex PCR was the method, and the copy in TCRdb shows in-frame clones only, minus some. The sample includes about 220,000 clones, 88% of them seen just once. Sequences were obtained from PBMCs or T cells enriched from blood (not recorded which). The receptors originated from a woman in her forties or fifties with acute COVID-19. CDR3s include the opening cysteine and the closing phenylalanine or tryptophan. D genes are given only for firm matches. Clone size is given for some rows only: seen once, a few or many times, or a class if the clone is expanded.

d_gene,len,j_gene,v_gene,abundance,CDR3nt,CDR3aa
NA,16,TRBJ2-1,TRBV10-2,NA,TGCGCCAGCAGTGAGTCTCGGCTAGCAGCCAACGATGAGCAGTTCTTC,CASSESRLAANDEQFF
TRBD2,16,TRBJ2-3,TRBV5-1,NA,TGCGCCAGCAGGATTAGCGGGAGTGACCGGGGTTATACGCAGTATTTT,CASRISGSDRGYTQYF
NA,14,TRBJ2-2,TRBV5-5,once,TGTGCCAGCAGCGTAGGGGCTTTCACCGGGGAGCTGTTTTTT,CASSVGAFTGELFF
TRBD1,16,TRBJ1-5,TRBV6-5,NA,TGTGCCAGCAGTTACTCGGCGACAGGGGGCGATCAGCCCCAGCATTTT,CASSYSATGGDQPQHF
NA,11,TRBJ2-5,TRBV1,NA,TGCACCAGCAGCCAAGGAGGGACCCAGTACTTC,CTSSQGGTQYF
TRBD2,15,TRBJ2-5,TRBV18,NA,TGTGCCAGCTCACCCTTTCTAGCGGACCAAGAGACCCAGTACTTC,CASSPFLADQETQYF
NA,12,TRBJ1-1,TRBV19,NA,TGTGCCAGTAGTATAGGGGGGGATTCGGCTTTCTTT,CASSIGGDSAFF
NA,12,TRBJ2-7,TRBV12-3/TRBV12-4,NA,TGTGCCAGCAGTTTTGACAGTCACGAGCAGTACTTC,CASSFDSHEQYF
NA,14,TRBJ2-1,TRBV28,NA,TGTGCCAGCAGTTTAAGACGGGGTTGGGATGAGCAGTTCTTC,CASSLRRGWDEQFF
NA,14,TRBJ2-3,TRBV11-2,NA,TGTGCCAGCAGCCGAGGGATTCCTCCAGATACGCAGTATTTT,CASSRGIPPDTQYF
TRBD1,14,TRBJ2-1,TRBV6-4,few,TGTGCCAGCAGTCGACAGGGGGATATAGATGAGCAGTTCTTC,CASSRQGDIDEQFF
NA,16,TRBJ2-2,TRBV7-3,NA,TGTGCCAGCAGCTTATTCCAAGCGGGGAACACCGGGGAGCTGTTTTTT,CASSLFQAGNTGELFF
NA,14,TRBJ2-1,TRBV4-2,NA,TGTGCCAGCAGCCAAGCGGGGTCCTTGGGTGAGCAGGTCTTC,CASSQAGSLGEQVF
TRBD1,16,TRBJ1-1,TRBV18,once,TGTGCCAGCTCACAGAACAGGGGGACGGGGAACACTGAAGCTTTCTTT,CASSQNRGTGNTEAFF
NA,14,TRBJ1-4,TRBV15,NA,TGTGCCACCAGCAGAGGGGGTGCAGGGGAAAAACTGTTTTTT,CATSRGGAGEKLFF
TRBD1,15,TRBJ1-4,TRBV30,few,TGTGCCTGGAGCGACACACAGGGGTCTAATGAAAAACTGTTTTTT,CAWSDTQGSNEKLFF
TRBD1,14,TRBJ1-4,TRBV9,NA,TGTGCCAGCAGCGGACAGGGAGTCGGCGAAAAACTGTTTTTT,CASSGQGVGEKLFF
TRBD1,16,TRBJ2-7,TRBV5-5,NA,TGTGCCAGCAGCTTAGGACCGGGACAGGGTGGCTACGAGCAGTACTTC,CASSLGPGQGGYEQYF
TRBD1,16,TRBJ1-4,TRBV27,NA,TGTGCCAGCAGTCAACACAGGGGATCGACTAATGAAAAACTGTTTTTT,CASSQHRGSTNEKLFF
TRBD1,13,TRBJ2-7,TRBV19,NA,TGTGCCAGTAGTAGACAGGGAATATACGAGCAGTACTTC,CASSRQGIYEQYF
TRBD1,15,TRBJ2-2,TRBV6-5,NA,TGTGCCAGCAGTTACACCAGGGGGCTTTCCGGGGAGCTGTTTTTT,CASSYTRGLSGELFF
NA,15,TRBJ2-2,TRBV11-3,NA,TGTGCCAGCAGCTTTTCCCCAAGCGCCACCGGGGAGCTGTTTTTT,CASSFSPSATGELFF
NA,13,TRBJ1-1,TRBV5-1,NA,TGCGCCAGCAGCTTGGCCGGGACACCCCCTAGGTTCTTT,CASSLAGTPPRFF
TRBD2,16,TRBJ2-5,TRBV4-3,NA,TGCGCCAGCAGCCCCGTGGGACTAGCGATCCAAGAGACCCAGTACTTC,CASSPVGLAIQETQYF
TRBD1,13,TRBJ2-7,TRBV28,NA,TGTGCCAGCCTACACAGGGGGTCCTACGAGCAGTACTTC,CASLHRGSYEQYF
NA,13,TRBJ2-7,TRBV3-1/TRBV3-2,NA,TGTGCCAGCAGCCAAGAAAGGGGTTACGAGCAGTACTTC,CASSQERGYEQYF
TRBD2,15,TRBJ2-1,TRBV11-2,NA,TGTGCCAGCAGGCCACTAGCGGGAGTCTACAATGAGCAGTTCTTC,CASRPLAGVYNEQFF
TRBD1,13,TRBJ1-2,TRBV7-9,few,TGTGCCAGCAGTTCTGACAGGGCGAGAGGCTACACCTTC,CASSSDRARGYTF
TRBD1,18,TRBJ1-6,TRBV18,once,TGTGCCAGCTCACCACCGCCAGGGGGGAATAGAGATAATTCACCCCTCCACTTT,CASSPPPGGNRDNSPLHF
NA,12,TRBJ1-5,TRBV28,NA,TGTGCCAGCAGTCCAGGGAATCAGCCCCAGCATTTT,CASSPGNQPQHF
TRBD1,16,TRBJ1-2,TRBV10-3,NA,TGTGCCATCAGTGAGGGGGACAGGATGATGAACTATGGCTACACCTTC,CAISEGDRMMNYGYTF
TRBD2,14,TRBJ2-1,TRBV5-1,NA,TGCGCCAGCAGCTTGGGACTAGCGGGAGCCCTGTGGTTCTTC,CASSLGLAGALWFF
NA,13,TRBJ1-4,TRBV28,NA,TGTGCCAGCAGTTCAGGCCAAAGAGAAAAACTGTTTTTT,CASSSGQREKLFF
NA,15,TRBJ2-7,TRBV9,NA,TGTGCCAGCAGCGTAGGAGCGGGTTACTCCTACGAGCAGTACTTC,CASSVGAGYSYEQYF
TRBD1,14,TRBJ1-1,TRBV9,NA,TGTGCCAGCAGCGCCCGGGACAGGGTGACTGAAGCTTTCTTT,CASSARDRVTEAFF
TRBD2,16,TRBJ2-7,TRBV10-3,NA,TGTGCCATCAGTGGGCGGGGGGTCAGGAGCTCCTACGAGCAGTACTTC,CAISGRGVRSSYEQYF